This T cell receptor beta chain was found in a study of shared clonotypes between healthy human individuals. Authors' analysis steps: Sequence data from immunoSEQ were junction-only and lacked quality scores; consequently, filtering differed. Generated by immunoSEQ multiplex PCR, the TCRdb table keeps only in-frame clones and is missing some. The DNA was the basis for D and trimming; V, J and clone size are from that table. The sample carries millions of clones, 80% to 95% recorded once. Germline V gene sequence: CDR1 SEHNR, CDR2 FQNEAQ (reference sequence). Trimming cost V 5 bases and J 4 bases, with 17 bases left between them. CDR3 length: 15 residues.

This chain connects TRBV7-9 to TRBJ1-2, with D possibly TRBD1 on 5 matching bases. The TCR was taken from a young man in good health. Some clones in this sample may be carry-over from other donors' samples. Sequenced sample: naive CD4+ T cells from PBMCs. As to subset: CD45RA+ positively selected. CDR3 nucleotide sequence: TGTGCCAGCAGCCCACCAGCCCAGGGCGGCTATGGCTACACCTTC. Encoded protein: CASSPPAQGGYGYTF.